One T cell receptor (beta chain) is described in this entry. TCRdb keeps only in-frame clones here, not all; method: immunoSEQ multiplex PCR. This table has about 86,000 clones, around 94% appearing once. The data originate from a study of control samples from healthy donors and cancer patients. From germline, CDR1 is SQVTM and CDR2 ANQGSEA. Losses at the gene ends were 6 bases for V and 4 bases for J; bases not matched to a gene: 14. The CDR3 spans 15 residues. The sample consisted of blood. This clonotype was obtained from a woman in her late teens or twenties in good health. The chain combines TRBV29-1 with TRBJ1-2, with 7 bases matching TRBD1. The CDR3 sequence is CSVTAGQPYSYGYTF. CDR3 bases: TGCAGCGTCACTGCGGGACAGCCGTACTCCTATGGCTACACCTTC.